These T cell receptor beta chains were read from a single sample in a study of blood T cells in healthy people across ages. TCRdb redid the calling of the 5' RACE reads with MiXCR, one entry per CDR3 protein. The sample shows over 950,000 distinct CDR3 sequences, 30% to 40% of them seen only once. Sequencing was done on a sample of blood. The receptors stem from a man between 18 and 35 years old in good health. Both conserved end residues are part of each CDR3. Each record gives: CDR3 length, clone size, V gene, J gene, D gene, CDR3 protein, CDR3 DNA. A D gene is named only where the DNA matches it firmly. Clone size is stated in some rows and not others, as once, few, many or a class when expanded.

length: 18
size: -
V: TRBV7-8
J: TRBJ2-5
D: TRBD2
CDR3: CASSLSSMSGGYQETQYF
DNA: TGTGCCAGCAGCTTAAGTTCAATGAGCGGGGGGTACCAAGAGACCCAGTACTTC

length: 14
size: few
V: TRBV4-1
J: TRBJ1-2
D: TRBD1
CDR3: CASSQTTGDYGYTF
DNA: TGCGCCAGCAGCCAAACGACAGGGGACTATGGCTACACCTTC

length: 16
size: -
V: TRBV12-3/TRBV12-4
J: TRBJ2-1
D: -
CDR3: CASGNQGSSSYNEQFF
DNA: TGTGCCAGCGGTAATCAGGGCTCCAGCTCCTACAATGAGCAGTTCTTC

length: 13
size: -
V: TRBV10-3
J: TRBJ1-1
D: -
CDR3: CAISVLGSTEAFF
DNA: TGTGCCATCAGTGTATTGGGGAGCACTGAAGCTTTCTTT

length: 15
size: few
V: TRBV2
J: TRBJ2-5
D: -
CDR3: CASSEAADSQETQYF
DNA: TGTGCCAGCAGTGAAGCGGCCGACTCCCAAGAGACCCAGTACTTC

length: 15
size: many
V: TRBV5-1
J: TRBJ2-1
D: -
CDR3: CASSRDGSSYNEQFF
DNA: TGCGCCAGCAGTCGGGACGGAAGCTCCTACAATGAGCAGTTCTTC

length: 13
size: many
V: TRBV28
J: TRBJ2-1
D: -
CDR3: CASSLGRENEQFF
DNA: TGTGCCAGCAGTTTAGGCCGAGAAAATGAGCAGTTCTTC

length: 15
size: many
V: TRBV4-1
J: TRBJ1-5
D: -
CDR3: CASSQEASLGQPQHF
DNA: TGCGCCAGCAGCCAAGAGGCGAGCCTTGGACAGCCCCAGCATTTT

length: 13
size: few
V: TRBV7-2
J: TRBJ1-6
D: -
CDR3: CASSLGSQSPPHF
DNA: TGTGCCAGCAGCTTAGGATCGCAATCACCCCCCCACTTT

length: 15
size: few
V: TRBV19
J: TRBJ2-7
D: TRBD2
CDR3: CASSPSGGALYEQYF
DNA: TGTGCCAGTAGTCCTTCGGGAGGGGCCCTCTACGAGCAGTACTTC

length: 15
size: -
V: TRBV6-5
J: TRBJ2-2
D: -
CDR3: CASSYSKVLTGELFF
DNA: TGTGCCAGCAGTTACTCGAAAGTATTAACGGGGGAGCTGTTTTTT

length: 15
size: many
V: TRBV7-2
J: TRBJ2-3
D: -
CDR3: CASSLGPPKTDTQYF
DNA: TGTGCCAGCAGCTTAGGGCCACCAAAAACAGATACGCAGTATTTT

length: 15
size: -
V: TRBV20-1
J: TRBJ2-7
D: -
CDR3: CSARVGIERTYEQYF
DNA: TGCAGTGCTAGAGTTGGGATCGAACGCACCTACGAGCAGTACTTC

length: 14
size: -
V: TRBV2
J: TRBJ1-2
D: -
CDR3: CASSGRELGYGYTF
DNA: TGTGCCAGCTCCGGTCGGGAGTTAGGCTATGGCTACACCTTC

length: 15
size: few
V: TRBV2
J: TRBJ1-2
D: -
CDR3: CASSAWRTFDYGYTF
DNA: TGTGCCAGCAGTGCATGGAGGACCTTCGACTATGGCTACACCTTC

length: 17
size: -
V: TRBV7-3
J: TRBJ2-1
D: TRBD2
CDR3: CASSLTPLAGGYNEQFF
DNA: TGTGCCAGCAGCTTAACGCCCCTAGCGGGGGGTTACAATGAGCAGTTCTTC

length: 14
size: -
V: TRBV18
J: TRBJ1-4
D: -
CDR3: CASSPDSPNEKLFF
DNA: TGTGCCAGCTCACCAGACAGCCCTAATGAAAAACTGTTTTTT

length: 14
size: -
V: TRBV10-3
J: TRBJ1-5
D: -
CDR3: CAISADRSNQPQHF
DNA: TGTGCCATCAGTGCGGACAGAAGCAATCAGCCCCAGCATTTT

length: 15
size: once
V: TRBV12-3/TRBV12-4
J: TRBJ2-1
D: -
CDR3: CASNLGLENQETQFF
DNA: TGTGCCAGCAATCTGGGACTGGAGAACCAAGAGACCCAGTTCTTC

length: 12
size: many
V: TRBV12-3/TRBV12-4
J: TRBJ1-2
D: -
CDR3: CASSVDDRGYTF
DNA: TGTGCCAGCAGTGTAGACGATCGCGGCTACACCTTC

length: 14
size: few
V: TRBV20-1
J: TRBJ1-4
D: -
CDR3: CSARPAADNEKLFF
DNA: TGCAGTGCTAGACCGGCAGCCGATAATGAAAAACTGTTTTTT

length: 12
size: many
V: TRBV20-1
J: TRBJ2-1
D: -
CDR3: CSARGSYNEQFF
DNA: TGCAGTGCTAGAGGGTCCTACAATGAGCAGTTCTTC

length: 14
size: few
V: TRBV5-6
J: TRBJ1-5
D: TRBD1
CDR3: CASSLQGRFQPQHF
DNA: TGTGCCAGCAGCTTACAGGGGAGGTTCCAGCCCCAGCATTTT

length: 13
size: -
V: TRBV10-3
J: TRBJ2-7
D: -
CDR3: CATANISSYEQYF
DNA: TGTGCCACCGCGAACATCAGCTCCTACGAGCAGTACTTC

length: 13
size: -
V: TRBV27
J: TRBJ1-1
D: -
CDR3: CASSLGLGLEAFF
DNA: TGTGCCAGCAGTTTAGGGCTAGGACTCGAAGCTTTCTTT

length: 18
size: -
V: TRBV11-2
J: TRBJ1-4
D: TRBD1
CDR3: CASSSTGTGGFEGEKLFF
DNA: TGTGCCAGCAGCTCCACCGGGACAGGGGGCTTTGAAGGTGAAAAACTGTTTTTT

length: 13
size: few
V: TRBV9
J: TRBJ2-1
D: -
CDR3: CASSVLLRGEQFF
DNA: TGTGCCAGCAGCGTTCTACTTCGGGGTGAGCAGTTCTTC

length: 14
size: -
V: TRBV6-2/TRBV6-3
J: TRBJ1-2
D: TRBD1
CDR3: CASSYWDRSYGYTF
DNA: TGTGCCAGCAGTTACTGGGACAGGTCCTATGGCTACACCTTC

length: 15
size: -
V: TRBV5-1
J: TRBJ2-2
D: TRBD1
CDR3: CASSLTGTGTGELFF
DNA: TGCGCCAGCAGCTTGACCGGGACAGGGACCGGGGAGCTGTTTTTT

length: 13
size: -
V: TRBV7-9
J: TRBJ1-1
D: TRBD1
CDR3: CVTQDRGNTEAFF
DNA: TGTGTCACGCAGGACAGGGGGAACACTGAAGCTTTCTTT

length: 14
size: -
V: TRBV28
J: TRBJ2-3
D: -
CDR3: CASRHRVGTDTQYF
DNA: TGTGCCAGCAGGCACAGGGTTGGGACAGATACGCAGTATTTT

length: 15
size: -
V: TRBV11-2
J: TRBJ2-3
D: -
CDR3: CASSLTSSFSDTQYF
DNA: TGTGCCAGCAGCTTAACCTCAAGTTTTTCAGATACGCAGTATTTT

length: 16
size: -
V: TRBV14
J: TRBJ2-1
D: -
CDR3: CASSQDAMESYNEQFF
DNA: TGTGCCAGCAGCCAAGATGCAATGGAGAGCTACAATGAGCAGTTCTTC

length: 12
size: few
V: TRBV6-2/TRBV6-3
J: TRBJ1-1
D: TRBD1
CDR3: CASSYGQGEAFF
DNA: TGTGCCAGCAGTTACGGACAGGGTGAAGCTTTCTTT

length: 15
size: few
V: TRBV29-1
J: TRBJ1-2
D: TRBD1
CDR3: CSVLGMDRDVYGYTF
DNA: TGCAGCGTCCTCGGGATGGACAGGGACGTTTATGGCTACACCTTC